This TCR beta chain emerged from a study of response to subunit inactivated influenza vaccine. In TCRdb, the RT-PCR reads were re-called with MiXCR into one record per CDR3 protein. Of 300,000 to 350,000 distinct CDR3 sequences detected, less than 25% appear once; the ten largest clones hold roughly 10%. Only a few counts were recorded for this clonotype. Its antigen remains unknown. Trimming shortened V by 2 bases and J by 6 bases, and 5 bases separated the two germline ends. The CDR3 totals 12 residues. Germline loops: CDR1 SEHNR, CDR2 FQNEAQ (reference sequence). Whole-study findings and limits: The authors suggested that every seasonal influenza vaccination recruits few new T cells.

J is TRBJ2-1 and V is TRBV7-9; unclear D gene. Source: PBMCs from blood, taken about 20 months after vaccination. This clonotype was obtained from a man in his fifties or sixties who received an inactivated influenza vaccine. CDR3 in amino acids: CASSLSPNEQFF. DNA of the CDR3: TGTGCCAGCAGCTTATCTCCCAATGAGCAGTTCTTC.